The 3 T cell receptor beta chains below come from one sample, sequenced in a study of cytomegalovirus exposure and HLA in healthy donors. The PCR ran on 60 Vbeta and 13 Jbeta primers. The assay was immunoSEQ multiplex PCR, and TCRdb's table has in-frame clones only and misses some. The sample records about 120,000 clones, about 75% being singletons. Sequencing was done on a sample of PBMCs. The origin of the receptors is a woman in her thirties or forties in good health and CMV-seropositive.

CDR3 DNA: TGTGCCAGCAGTTACGGTGGGGGGTCTAATGAAAAACTGTTTTTT. It yields the protein CASSYGGGSNEKLFF. The rearrangement links TRBV6-6 to TRBJ1-4; a possible D gene is TRBD1 (5 bases). From germline, CDR1 is MNHNY and CDR2 SVGAGI (reference sequence). Trimming removed 2 bases from V and 3 bases from J, with 10 bases in between. This CDR3 spans 15 amino acids.

The chain links TRBV30 to TRBJ2-2, with D possibly being TRBD1 (5 bases). CDR1 is GTSNPN, CDR2 SVGIG, per germline (reference sequence). The CDR3 length is 16 residues. The ends were cut back, 4 bases at V and 1 base at J, with 16 bases in the middle. The CDR3 coding sequence is TGTGCCTGGATTAATGGTATACAGGAGAACACCGGGGAGCTGTTTTTT. As protein: CAWINGIQENTGELFF.

The V call is TRBV28, the J call TRBJ1-2; 7 bases agree with TRBD1. There are 14 residues in the CDR3. With 6 bases clipped from V and 4 bases from J, the junction kept 8 bases outside the gene matches. CDR1 is MDHEN, CDR2 SYDVKM, per germline. In DNA, the CDR3 is TGTGCCAGCAGCCCGGGACAGACTATCTATGGCTACACCTTC. Translated: CASSPGQTIYGYTF.